This T cell receptor (beta chain) was captured by sequencing in a study of early stage breast cancer tumors. Background on the study: Of 15 to 20 invasive breast tumors, more than ten were hormone receptor-positive, HER2-negative. Each sample averaged around 10-fold read coverage.

This normal breast sample came from a site roughly 2-4 cm away from the tumor. Each sample had two DNA replicates, about 0.47 ug blood or about 1.5 ug tissue. TCRdb's copy holds only in-frame clones and misses some; the assay was immunoSEQ multiplex PCR. This table holds several thousand clones, roughly 78% found once. Material: normal breast tissue next to the tumor. This TCR was sampled from a person aged 70 to 85 with breast cancer.

The CDR3 region has the DNA TGTGCCAGCACCTTCTTAGGGGGGGACACCGGGGAGCTGTTTTTT. Protein: CASTFLGGDTGELFF. The chain is built from TRBV7-6 and TRBJ2-2, with a tentative D call TRBD2 (7 bases). Trimming took off 7 bases at V and 3 bases at J, with 15 bases between the two ends. This CDR3 region has 15 residues. Germline V lookup: CDR1 SGHVS, CDR2 FNYEAQ.